The 31 T cell receptor beta chains in this list originate from one sample, sequenced in a study of cytomegalovirus exposure and HLA in healthy donors. PCR was performed using 60 Vbeta and 13 Jbeta primers. The data were produced by immunoSEQ multiplex PCR, yet TCRdb's version contains in-frame clones alone and is incomplete. Altogether more than 150,000 clones are present, about 81% being singletons, with the ten largest covering approximately 0.74%. Sequenced: PBMCs. The source of these receptors is a woman aged 18-35 years in good health and CMV-seronegative.

V and J are TRBV5-1 and TRBJ1-2; no clear D. V gave up 1 base and J gave up 6 bases, with 16 bases separating them. There are 15 residues in the CDR3. Germline CDR1 SGHRS, CDR2 YFSETQ. The CDR3 DNA is TGCGCCAGCAGCTTGCCGACGGTCCGGGGTAATGGCTACACCTTC. Its translation is CASSLPTVRGNGYTF.

The V and J genes are TRBV6-6 and TRBJ1-1, with 10 bases aligning to TRBD1. Germline CDR1 MNHNY, CDR2 SVGAGI (reference sequence). V trimming: 5 bases; J trimming: 5 bases; junction bases outside the gene matches: 5. The CDR3 is 14 amino acids. The CDR3 protein is CASSADRGLTEAFF. The CDR3 DNA reads as TGTGCCAGCAGTGCCGACAGGGGGCTTACTGAAGCTTTCTTT.

The chain combines TRBV5-1 with TRBJ2-5; D might be TRBD1 (7 bases). V lost 0 bases and J lost 2, with 11 bases in between. The CDR3 contains 15 residues. CDR1 is SGHRS and CDR2 is YFSETQ in the germline V gene. CDR3 sequence reads: CASSLGQGGQETQYF. DNA of the CDR3: TGCGCCAGCAGCTTGGGACAGGGAGGACAAGAGACCCAGTACTTC. Using reference TRBV5-1 and TRBJ2-5 for the parts outside the CDR3, the full variable domain is KAGVTQTPRYLIKTRGQQVTLSCSPISGHRSVSWYQQTPGQGLQFLFEYFSETQRNKGNFPGRFSGRQFSNSRSEMNVSTLELGDSALYLCASSLGQGGQETQYFGPGTRLLVL.

This clone was observed a handful of times. The gene calls are TRBV7-2 and TRBJ1-2; TRBD1 might be the D (6 bases). V gave up 3 bases and J gave up 6 bases, with 8 bases separating them. The germline CDR1 and CDR2 sequences are SGHTA and FQGNSA. This CDR3 contains 12 residues. In nucleotides, the CDR3 is TGTGCCAGCAGCTTGACAGGAGATGGCTACACCTTC. Protein product: CASSLTGDGYTF.

This clone has just one count. The chain carries TRBV29-1 and TRBJ2-2; no clear D. This CDR3 comprises 13 residues. The germline CDR1 and CDR2 sequences are SQVTM and ANQGSEA. The CDR3 loop is CSGVSGNTGELFF. CDR3 coding DNA: TGCAGTGGAGTGTCTGGGAACACCGGGGAGCTGTTTTTT.

CDR3 nucleotides: TGTGCCAGCCCCCGGTCGTCGCGCGAAAAACTGTTTTTT. Protein sequence: CASPRSSREKLFF. The chain is built from TRBV11-3 and TRBJ1-4; D unclear. CDR3 length: 13 residues. V lost 8 bases to trimming and J lost 8 bases, with 15 bases between them. Germline CDR1 is SGHNT and CDR2 is YENEEA. The variable domain in full, completed from reference TRBV11-3 and TRBJ1-4, reads EAGVVQSPRYKIIEKKQPVAFWCNPISGHNTLYWYLQNLGQGPELLIRYENEEAVDDSQLPKDRFSAERLKGVDSTLKIQPAELGDSAVYLCASPRSSREKLFFGSGTQLSVL.

To note about this clone: At one end the junction does not follow the germline gene, possibly because of a read error. This chain links TRBV6-5 with TRBJ2-7; a possible D gene is TRBD2 (5 bases). Germline V gene data show CDR1 as MNHEY and CDR2 as SVGAGI. CDR3 length: 13 residues. CDR3 DNA: TGTGCCAGCAGGGTGGGAGCCTCCAACGAGCAGTACTTC. Translated, it gives CASRVGASNEQYF.

The chain couples TRBV19 to TRBJ2-2, with 7 bases fitting TRBD2. The CDR3 contains 15 residues. The junction had 7 bases not matched to a gene; V was cut back by 4 bases and J by 5 bases. In germline, CDR1 is LNHDA, CDR2 SQIVND (reference sequence). The CDR3 DNA sequence: TGTGCCAGTAGTAGAGCGGGGTTCAGGACCGGGGAGCTGTTTTTT. Protein: CASSRAGFRTGELFF.

Only a few counts were recorded for this clone. The chain has TRBV5-1 and TRBJ1-1, with D possibly matching TRBD1 (6 bases). V was pared by 1 base and J by 0 bases, with 10 bases between. The CDR3 spans 15 residues. Germline CDR1 and CDR2: SGHRS and YFSETQ. The DNA for the CDR3 is TGCGCCAGCAGCTTGTTTCAGGGGATGAACACTGAAGCTTTCTTT. Its protein is CASSLFQGMNTEAFF.

The rearrangement joins TRBV28 to TRBJ2-7, with 9 bases lining up with TRBD1. Germline V gene sequence: CDR1 MDHEN, CDR2 SYDVKM. V lost 6 bases to trimming and J lost 2 bases; unmatched junction nucleotides: 11. CDR3 length: 16 amino acids. For the CDR3, the DNA is TGTGCCAGCAGCCTCCCACAGGGGGCCCCTGCCTACGAGCAGTACTTC. Translated: CASSLPQGAPAYEQYF.

In this sample, this clone turned up once. This chain connects TRBV4-1 to TRBJ2-7; 8 nucleotides match TRBD2. This CDR3 has 17 residues. The trim removed 0 bases at V and 5 bases at J, leaving 12 bases unmatched. Germline CDR1 reads MGHRA; CDR2 reads YSYEKL. As DNA, the CDR3 is TGCGCCAGCAGCCAAGATCTTTTGGCGGGAGGAAGGAACGAGCAGTACTTC. This gives the protein CASSQDLLAGGRNEQYF.

V usage is TRBV19 and J usage is TRBJ1-5, with 7 bases matching TRBD1. With 7 bases clipped from V and 7 bases from J, the junction kept 10 bases outside the gene matches. The germline gives CDR1 LNHDA, CDR2 SQIVND (reference sequence). The length of the CDR3 is 14 residues. The CDR3 is CASITEGGGQPQHF. CDR3 in DNA: TGTGCCAGTATAACTGAAGGGGGCGGCCAGCCCCAGCATTTT.

The chain has TRBV7-8 and TRBJ1-5; no clear D. Trimming stripped 0 bases from V and 4 bases from J, with 10 bases between. The CDR3 spans 15 residues. Germline V gene lookup returns CDR1 SGHVS and CDR2 FQNEAQ. This CDR3 reads CASSLALGENQPQHF. The DNA for the CDR3 is TGTGCCAGCAGCTTAGCGCTCGGGGAAAATCAGCCCCAGCATTTT.

V usage is TRBV5-4 and J usage is TRBJ2-2; TRBD2 matches at 10 bases. Germline V gene lookup returns CDR1 SGHNT and CDR2 YYREEE (reference sequence). Trimming removed 1 base from V and 5 bases from J; junction bases left unmatched: 8. The CDR3 runs to 17 residues. The CDR3 DNA reads as TGTGCCAGCAGCTTGCTACTAGCGGGATTGGGAACCGGGGAGCTGTTTTTT. This translates into CASSLLLAGLGTGELFF.

This clone was found once. This sequence joins TRBV7-3 and TRBJ2-2; possibly TRBD1 for D (5 bases). This CDR3 contains 17 residues. V was cut by 1 base and J by 6 bases, with 18 bases left in between. Germline assignment: CDR1 SGHTA and CDR2 FQGTGA. CDR3 residues: CASSLMRTPSNPGELFF. The CDR3 coding sequence is TGTGCCAGCAGCTTAATGAGGACACCCTCTAACCCCGGGGAGCTGTTTTTT. Full variable domain (missing parts from reference TRBV7-3 and TRBJ2-2): GAGVSQTPSNKVTEKGKYVELRCDPISGHTALYWYRQSLGQGPEFLIYFQGTGAADDSGLPNDRFFAVRPEGSVSTLKIQRTERGDSAVYLCASSLMRTPSNPGELFFGEGSRLTVL.

The rearrangement joins TRBV4-1 to TRBJ2-3, with D perhaps matching TRBD2 (5 bases). The CDR3 runs 15 residues. Trimming removed 9 bases from V and 6 bases from J, with 22 bases in between. CDR1 and CDR2 (germline): MGHRA, YSYEKL. The CDR3 DNA reads TGCGCCAGGCCATACCCCGACTGGTCGGGGGATACGCAGTATTTT. It codes for CARPYPDWSGDTQYF.

The chain uses TRBV5-1 and TRBJ2-1; 12 bases line up with TRBD2. Germline V gene lookup returns CDR1 SGHRS and CDR2 YFSETQ. The CDR3 has 15 residues. Trimming at V came to 4 bases and at J to 8 bases, leaving 7 bases not matched to a gene. CDR3 region: CASSPTSGGFDEQFF. CDR3 nucleotides: TGCGCCAGCAGCCCAACTAGCGGGGGGTTCGATGAGCAGTTCTTC.

This clone was counted between two and nine times. The chain is built from TRBV5-1 and TRBJ1-1; D possibly corresponds to TRBD1 (5 bases). Germline CDR1 and CDR2: SGHRS and YFSETQ. This CDR3 comprises 14 residues. Trimming removed 4 bases at V and 1 base at J, with 11 bases between. CDR3 DNA: TGCGCCAGCAGCATACAGGCCACGAACACTGAAGCTTTCTTT. Amino acids: CASSIQATNTEAFF.

Regarding this clone: Germline and junction disagree at one end, which may indicate a read error. The chain has TRBV7-7 and TRBJ1-5; D may be TRBD1 (5 bases). Germline V gene data show CDR1 as SSHAT and CDR2 as FNYEAQ (reference sequence). The CDR3 spans 18 residues. The CDR3 is CASRLAPPKAGRGQPQHF. CDR3 DNA sequence: TGTGCCAGCAGGTTAGCACCCCCGAAGGCAGGTAGGGGTCAGCCCCAGCATTTT. Variable domain in full (rest from reference TRBV7-7 and TRBJ1-5): GAGVSQSPRYKVTKRGQDVTLRCDPISSHATLYWYQQALGQGPEFLTYFNYEAQPDKSGLPSDRFSAERPEGSISTLTIQRTEQRDSAMYRCASRLAPPKAGRGQPQHFGDGTRLSIL.

The chain couples TRBV14 to TRBJ2-3, with D tentatively TRBD2 (5 bases). The CDR3 length is 17 residues. The V gene's germline CDR1 is SGHDN and CDR2 FVKESK. V gave up 2 bases and J gave up 5 bases, with 20 bases separating them. CDR3 nucleotide sequence: TGTGCCAGCAGCCAATATACCGGGATTACGGGGATAGATACGCAGTATTTT. Protein product: CASSQYTGITGIDTQYF. The variable domain in full, with the rest retrieved from reference TRBV14 and TRBJ2-3, is EAGVTQFPSHSVIEKGQTVTLRCDPISGHDNLYWYRRVMGKEIKFLLHFVKESKQDESGMPNNRFLAERTGGTYSTLKVQPAELEDSGVYFCASSQYTGITGIDTQYFGPGTRLTVL.

The rearrangement uses TRBV30 and TRBJ1-5, with D possibly being TRBD1 (6 bases). The germline V gene has CDR1 GTSNPN and CDR2 SVGIG (reference sequence). CDR3 length: 13 amino acids. V was shortened by 4 bases and J by 0 bases, with 7 bases between the two germline ends. In nucleotides, the CDR3 is TGTGCCTGGAACAGGGATAGCAATCAGCCCCAGCATTTT. Protein: CAWNRDSNQPQHF.

The chain couples TRBV11-3 to TRBJ2-1; 7 positions match TRBD2. The CDR3 is 16 amino acids. V lost 1 base to trimming and J lost 2 bases; unmatched junction nucleotides: 5. Germline V CDR1 and CDR2: SGHNT, YENEEA. CDR3: CASSLGGSRAYNEQFF. DNA for the CDR3: TGTGCCAGCAGCTTAGGCGGGAGTCGGGCCTACAATGAGCAGTTCTTC.

This clone was picked up one time. The J gene is TRBJ2-7, the V gene TRBV5-1; D not resolved. With 1 base removed from V and 3 bases from J, the gap between germline ends came to 5 bases. Germline loops: CDR1 SGHRS, CDR2 YFSETQ. The length of the CDR3 is 12 residues. Here the CDR3 DNA reads TGCGCCAGCAGCTTGTACGGCTACGAGCAGTACTTC. This sequence encodes CASSLYGYEQYF.

This clone was counted only a few times. The V gene is TRBV5-1, the J gene TRBJ1-1; 7 bases align to TRBD1. Trimming removed 4 bases from V and 3 bases from J; junction bases left unmatched: 3. There are 13 residues in the CDR3. Germline V gene data show CDR1 as SGHRS and CDR2 as YFSETQ. The chain's CDR3 is CASSHRGDTEAFF. The CDR3 nucleotides are TGCGCCAGCAGCCACAGGGGTGACACTGAAGCTTTCTTT.

The chain employs TRBV2 and TRBJ2-1; possible D gene TRBD2, 6 bases. Germline CDR1 reads SNHLY; CDR2 reads FYNNEI. The CDR3 runs to 14 residues. V gave up 8 bases and J gave up 8 bases, with 19 bases separating them. The CDR3 nucleotides are TGTGCCAGCCGGTTTGGAGGGAGCGCGGATGAGCAGTTCTTC. This encodes CASRFGGSADEQFF.

The chain joins TRBV27 to TRBJ1-1; D is uncertain. Trimming stripped 4 bases from V and 1 base from J, with 13 bases between. The germline CDR1 and CDR2 sequences are MNHEY and SMNVEV (reference sequence). CDR3 length: 15 residues. In nucleotides, the CDR3 is TGTGCCAGCAGTTGGTCCCGATTCGGGAACACTGAAGCTTTCTTT. This translates into CASSWSRFGNTEAFF.

The chain has TRBV11-2 and TRBJ2-5; 7 bases are shared with TRBD1. V shed 5 bases, J shed 4 bases, and the junction held 4 bases outside the gene matches. There are 13 residues in the CDR3. Germline CDR1 and CDR2: SGHAT and FQNNGV. CDR3 DNA: TGTGCCAGCAGCGGAGACAGGGTAGAGACCCAGTACTTC. This codes for CASSGDRVETQYF.

This sequence joins TRBV4-2 and TRBJ1-1, with D possibly matching TRBD1 (6 bases). This CDR3 comprises 16 residues. The germline gives CDR1 LGHNA, CDR2 YNFKEQ. V gave up 1 base and J gave up 0 bases, with 12 bases separating them. The CDR3: CASSQGGGHLNTEAFF. Written as DNA, the CDR3 is TGTGCCAGCAGCCAAGGGGGGGGACACCTGAACACTGAAGCTTTCTTT.

This clone was counted between two and nine times. This chain joins TRBV5-5 and TRBJ1-5; D not resolved. Looked up from germline, CDR1 is SGHKS and CDR2 is YYEKEE (reference sequence). The length of the CDR3 is 14 residues. Trimming cost V 5 bases and J 5 bases, with 14 bases left between them. In DNA form, the CDR3 reads TGTGCCAGCAGTGGGGTGAAGGAGGATCAGCCCCAGCATTTT. Its protein product is CASSGVKEDQPQHF.

The chain recombines TRBV7-6 with TRBJ2-6, with D perhaps matching TRBD1 (5 bases). The CDR3 length is 15 residues. Trimming removed 2 bases from V and 3 bases from J, with 8 bases in between. The V gene's germline CDR1 is SGHVS and CDR2 FNYEAQ. The CDR3 loop reads CASSLLGVGANVLTF. CDR3 DNA: TGTGCCAGCAGCTTACTAGGGGTTGGGGCCAACGTCCTGACTTTC.

Only a few counts were recorded for this clone. The chain carries TRBV13 and TRBJ2-3; D is ambiguous. Germline values: CDR1 PRHDT, CDR2 FYEKMQ (reference sequence). The CDR3 contains 13 residues. Trimming took off 5 bases at V and 0 bases at J, with 6 bases between the two ends. CDR3 in amino acids: CASSTESTDTQYF. DNA for the CDR3: TGTGCCAGCAGCACTGAGAGCACAGATACGCAGTATTTT.